This T cell receptor (beta chain) was identified during a study of T cell changes during pregnancy in multiple sclerosis. Profiling relied on immunoSEQ multiplex PCR, and the TCRdb table lists in-frame clones only, not all of them. The table shows 40,000 or so clones, with 75% to 95% occurring only once. CDR1 SGHRS and CDR2 YFSETQ come from the germline V gene. This CDR3 has 15 amino acids. Trimming pared 8 bases from V and 0 bases from J, leaving 16 bases between. The sequencing here drew on CD8+ T cells from peripheral blood mononuclear cells, taken before pregnancy. J is TRBJ2-3 and V is TRBV5-1; D is unclear. The sequence came from a female donor with multiple sclerosis, enrolled in a pregnancy study. The CDR3 here is CASNSLDTSTDTQYF. CDR3 nucleotide sequence: TGCGCCAGTAACTCCTTAGACACTAGCACAGATACGCAGTATTTT.